The clone carrying this TCR beta chain has just a few counts. Its specificity is not known. Germline V gene sequence: CDR1 SGHRS, CDR2 YFSETQ. The V and J ends lost 4 bases and 0 bases, in that order; junction bases with no gene match: 4. The CDR3 contains 14 residues. TCRdb keeps only in-frame clones here, not all; method: immunoSEQ multiplex PCR. The sample lists approximately 190,000 clones, roughly 77% occurring once. This entry comes from a study of cytotoxic CD8 clonotypes in ibrutinib-treated CLL. Overall study: Partial responders around 24, complete 2; about 12 progressed and around 15 stayed in remission by median around 6 years. A mean of approximately 260,000 productive templates and tens of thousands of productive rearrangements was obtained per sample. Study-wide points: The study found clonality rose at ibrutinib response, then fell toward baseline at progression. Public clonotypes, an uncommon group, contracted or remained stable on treatment.

This clonotype was sampled from a human donor with chronic lymphocytic leukemia. The chain couples TRBV5-1 to TRBJ2-7, with TRBD1 matching over 7 bases. This specimen was PBMCs, taken after 12 months of ibrutinib treatment. Written as DNA, the CDR3 is TGCGCCAGCAGCCCCGGGACAGTCTCCTACGAGCAGTACTTC. Its protein is CASSPGTVSYEQYF.